Listed below are T cell receptor beta chains from one sample, sequenced in a study of T cell responses to AZD1222 COVID-19 vaccine. The repertoire was sequenced with immunoSEQ multiplex PCR; TCRdb's copy has only in-frame clones and lacks some. The profile covers about 140,000 clones, with roughly 88% appearing a single time and around 3.5% taken by the ten largest. This material consisted of peripheral blood, taken on day 0 of AZD1222 vaccination. All receptors derive from an adult in good health. The CDR3 runs from the conserved cysteine through the conserved F or W. Fields, in order: V gene, D gene, J gene, CDR3 protein. The D gene is left open where the match is weak.

v_call: TRBV11-3; d_call: NA; j_call: TRBJ2-1; cdr3_aa: CASSLGGWWECYNEQFF
v_call: TRBV6-5; d_call: TRBD1; j_call: TRBJ2-7; cdr3_aa: CASSSTGSSYEQYF
v_call: TRBV7-2; d_call: TRBD2; j_call: TRBJ2-2; cdr3_aa: CASSLNGRTGELFF
v_call: TRBV29-1; d_call: NA; j_call: TRBJ2-5; cdr3_aa: CSVLLGGETQYF
v_call: TRBV5-4; d_call: TRBD1; j_call: TRBJ1-2; cdr3_aa: CASSLALGGQGNGYTF
v_call: TRBV11-2; d_call: TRBD1; j_call: TRBJ1-2; cdr3_aa: CASSGIRGIPYGYTF
v_call: TRBV7-2; d_call: TRBD1; j_call: TRBJ1-3; cdr3_aa: CASSLMWTGKAVSGNTIYF
v_call: TRBV27; d_call: NA; j_call: TRBJ1-2; cdr3_aa: CASSSPGLRGYTF
v_call: TRBV5-1; d_call: TRBD2; j_call: TRBJ2-5; cdr3_aa: CASSISAGVGETQYF
v_call: TRBV6-4; d_call: NA; j_call: TRBJ2-2; cdr3_aa: CASSDSIENTGELFF
v_call: TRBV7-3; d_call: NA; j_call: TRBJ2-6; cdr3_aa: CASSRSSGANVLTF
v_call: TRBV4-1; d_call: NA; j_call: TRBJ1-3; cdr3_aa: CASSPGLFPTGNTIYF
v_call: TRBV19; d_call: NA; j_call: TRBJ1-1; cdr3_aa: CASSIGVNTEAFF
v_call: TRBV10-3; d_call: NA; j_call: TRBJ2-3; cdr3_aa: CAISESLVGGTDTQYF
v_call: TRBV30; d_call: NA; j_call: TRBJ1-3; cdr3_aa: CAQAAGNTIYF
v_call: TRBV19; d_call: NA; j_call: TRBJ2-2; cdr3_aa: CASRRCTGELFF
v_call: TRBV30; d_call: TRBD1; j_call: TRBJ2-1; cdr3_aa: CAWGGQVRGNEQFF
v_call: TRBV4-1; d_call: TRBD2; j_call: TRBJ2-5; cdr3_aa: CASSHISGRGKETQYF
v_call: TRBV2; d_call: TRBD2; j_call: TRBJ2-7; cdr3_aa: CASGKGRGVSYEQYF
v_call: TRBV5-1; d_call: NA; j_call: TRBJ1-4; cdr3_aa: CASSSEPPREKLFF
v_call: TRBV24-1; d_call: NA; j_call: TRBJ2-1; cdr3_aa: CATSEISNEQFF
v_call: TRBV5-1; d_call: NA; j_call: TRBJ1-1; cdr3_aa: CASSLVQDTEAFF